Below, 25 T cell receptor beta chains from the same sample are listed, as sequenced in a study of blood T cell repertoires in COVID-19. Generated by immunoSEQ multiplex PCR, the TCRdb table keeps only in-frame clones and is missing some. The sample has approximately 250,000 clones; approximately 89% are singletons. The specimen was PBMCs or T cells enriched from blood (not recorded which). These receptors came from a woman between 40 and 50 years old with acute COVID-19.

The chain links TRBV7-9 to TRBJ2-1; 9 bases align to TRBD1. The CDR3 is made up of 15 amino acids. The germline V gene has CDR1 SEHNR and CDR2 FQNEAQ (reference sequence). V gave up 4 bases and J gave up 8 bases; unmatched junction bases: 9. In nucleotides, the CDR3 is TGTGCCAGCAGCTCACAGGGGGCTGGTTGGTATGAGCAGTTCTTC. Protein sequence: CASSSQGAGWYEQFF.

The rearrangement links TRBV18 to TRBJ2-1, with TRBD2 matching over 7 bases. The CDR3 totals 17 residues. Germline V gene lookup returns CDR1 KGHSH and CDR2 LQKENI. The ends lost 3 bases at V and 0 bases at J; junction bases unmatched: 8. In DNA form, the CDR3 reads TGTGCCAGCTCACCTCCGTTTGGCGGGAGCTCCTACAATGAGCAGTTCTTC. Amino acid sequence: CASSPPFGGSSYNEQFF. The complete variable domain, with remaining parts taken from reference TRBV18 and TRBJ2-1, reads NAGVMQNPRHLVRRRGQEARLRCSPMKGHSHVYWYRQLPEEGLKFMVYLQKENIIDESGMPKERFSAEFPKEGPSILRIQQVVRGDSAAYFCASSPPFGGSSYNEQFFGPGTRLTVL.

The chain uses TRBV30 and TRBJ2-5, with D possibly matching TRBD2 (5 bases). V was clipped by 4 bases and J by 2 bases, with 11 bases between them. Germline V lookup: CDR1 GTSNPN, CDR2 SVGIG (reference sequence). This CDR3 is built from 13 residues. The CDR3 here is CAWNQRAQETQYF. CDR3 coding DNA: TGTGCCTGGAACCAGAGGGCTCAAGAGACCCAGTACTTC. The full variable domain, in which reference TRBV30 and TRBJ2-5 provide the parts outside the CDR3, is SQTIHQWPATLVQPVGSPLSLECTVEGTSNPNLYWYRQAAGRGLQLLFYSVGIGQISSEVPQNLSASRPQDRQFILSSKKLLLSDSGFYLCAWNQRAQETQYFGPGTRLLVL.

The genes are TRBV7-9 and TRBJ2-5, with 7 bases that match TRBD1. CDR3 size: 14 residues. V shed 5 bases and J 1 base; nucleotides not matched to a gene: 4. CDR1 and CDR2 (germline): SEHNR, FQNEAQ (reference sequence). The DNA for the CDR3 is TGTGCCAGCAGCCCCGGGACAGCCCAAGAGACCCAGTACTTC. This codes for CASSPGTAQETQYF.

V gene TRBV27 combines with J gene TRBJ2-1; D may be TRBD2 (5 bases). The CDR3 covers 13 residues. The germline gives CDR1 MNHEY, CDR2 SMNVEV (reference sequence). V lost 2 bases, J lost 9 bases, and 11 bases lay in between. Written as DNA, the CDR3 is TGTGCCAGCAGTTTAATTGTGGGAGTTGAGCAGTTCTTC. Its translation is CASSLIVGVEQFF.

V and J are TRBV9 and TRBJ1-3; 7 positions match TRBD1. This CDR3 is built from 16 residues. V lost 2 bases to trimming and J lost 2 bases; unmatched junction nucleotides: 7. The germline V gene has CDR1 SGDLS and CDR2 YYNGEE. Written as DNA, the CDR3 is TGTGCCAGCAGCGTCGACGACAGGGCTACTGGAAACACCATATATTTT. It codes for CASSVDDRATGNTIYF.

The V call is TRBV2, the J call TRBJ1-5; 9 nucleotides align to TRBD1. The CDR3 loop spans 14 amino acids. V trimming: 8 bases; J trimming: 7 bases; junction bases outside the gene matches: 9. Germline values: CDR1 SNHLY, CDR2 FYNNEI. CDR3 sequence (DNA): TGTGCCAGCTTCCGGGACAGGGCTGGGCAGCCCCAGCATTTT. This codes for CASFRDRAGQPQHF.

The CDR3 DNA sequence: TGTGCCAGCACCATCTCTAGCGGGGCCACCGGGGAGCTGTTTTTT. It specifies CASTISSGATGELFF. V usage is TRBV7-2 and J usage is TRBJ2-2; 9 bases agree with TRBD2. Germline assignment: CDR1 SGHTA and CDR2 FQGNSA. The CDR3 runs to 15 residues. After removal of 7 bases from V and 4 bases from J, the junction contained 7 bases not matched to a gene.

The gene calls are TRBV28 and TRBJ2-1; possible D gene TRBD2, 6 bases. The CDR3 contains 14 residues. Germline CDR1 MDHEN, CDR2 SYDVKM. V dropped 6 bases and J dropped 0 bases, with 9 bases sitting between them. In nucleotides, the CDR3 is TGTGCCAGCAGGAGCGGGTTCTCCTACAATGAGCAGTTCTTC. Its translation is CASRSGFSYNEQFF.

The rearrangement uses TRBV5-1 and TRBJ2-1; D is unresolved. Germline V gene sequence: CDR1 SGHRS, CDR2 YFSETQ. The CDR3 is 15 residues long. With 5 bases removed from V and 2 bases from J, the gap between germline ends came to 14 bases. The CDR3 loop reads CASSLRLKPYNEQFF. CDR3 nucleotide sequence: TGCGCCAGCAGTCTCCGACTTAAGCCCTACAATGAGCAGTTCTTC.

This rearrangement joins TRBV6-2 or TRBV6-3 to TRBJ2-7; D remains unclear. The CDR3 runs 13 residues. Trimming took off 4 bases at V and 3 bases at J, with 10 bases between the two ends. Per the germline V gene, CDR1 is MNHEY and CDR2 is SVGEGT. CDR3 coding DNA: TGTGCCAGCAGTTCGAGACTCAGCTACGAGCAGTACGTC. It codes for CASSSRLSYEQYV.

The chain employs TRBV30 and TRBJ1-5; no firm D call. Between the trimmed V and J ends, which lost 3 bases and 2 bases, there was a span of 8 bases. The germline V gene encodes CDR1 GTSNPN and CDR2 SVGIG (reference sequence). The CDR3 is 13 residues long. CDR3 in DNA: TGTGCCTGGAGCGGACTGGGCAATCAGCCCCAGCATTTT. Its translation is CAWSGLGNQPQHF.

J is TRBJ1-2 and V is TRBV7-9; possible D gene TRBD1, 6 bases. This CDR3 is built from 16 residues. The V end was cut by 2 bases, the J end by 3 bases, with 16 bases between. Per germline, CDR1 SEHNR and CDR2 FQNEAQ (reference sequence). CDR3 loop: CASSLSSGGDDYGYTF. The CDR3 DNA follows: TGTGCCAGCAGCTTATCTTCGGGGGGCGATGACTATGGCTACACCTTC. Looking up the rest from reference TRBV7-9 and TRBJ1-2 gives the full variable domain: DTGVSQNPRHKITKRGQNVTFRCDPISEHNRLYWYRQTLGQGPEFLTYFQNEAQLEKSRLLSDRFSAERPKGSFSTLEIQRTEQGDSAMYLCASSLSSGGDDYGYTFGSGTRLTVV.

As for this clone: Additional DNA sequences in this sample encode the identical CDR3. This chain connects TRBV19 to TRBJ1-1; D possibly corresponds to TRBD1 (5 bases). The CDR3 covers 13 residues. The germline gives CDR1 LNHDA, CDR2 SQIVND (reference sequence). V lost 5 bases and J lost 1, with 8 bases in between. The CDR3 protein is CASSLQGNTEAFF. The DNA for the CDR3 is TGTGCCAGTAGTCTGCAGGGGAACACTGAAGCTTTCTTT.

The gene calls are TRBV28 and TRBJ1-6; D gene ambiguous. CDR1 and CDR2 (germline): MDHEN, SYDVKM. CDR3 size: 12 residues. The V end lost 7 bases, the J end lost 9 bases, and 10 bases lay between the germline ends. In nucleotides, the CDR3 is TGTGCCAGCACCAATCTAATTTCACCCCTCCACTTT. It is translated as CASTNLISPLHF.

The chain is built from TRBV21-1 and TRBJ2-2; the DNA was not used to check the table's D call, TRBD2. TRBV21-1 is a pseudogene segment. The CDR3 length is 22 residues. CDR3 DNA: TGTGCCAGCAGCAAAGAATTACCAGACTCCGGGACTAGCGGGAGGAACACCGGGGAGCTGTTTTTT. This sequence encodes CASSKELPDSGTSGRNTGELFF.

The rearrangement uses TRBV19 and TRBJ1-2; 11 bases align to TRBD1. The CDR3 consists of 15 residues. Germline V gene data show CDR1 as LNHDA and CDR2 as SQIVND (reference sequence). J was trimmed by 5 bases and V by 5 bases; bases with no gene match: 7. The CDR3 sequence: CASSPRTGGTYGYTF. The DNA for the CDR3 is TGTGCCAGTAGTCCACGGACAGGGGGCACATATGGCTACACCTTC.

The rearrangement uses TRBV27 and TRBJ2-7; D is uncertain. The CDR3 contains 14 residues. The germline gives CDR1 MNHEY, CDR2 SMNVEV (reference sequence). Trimming removed 6 bases from V and 1 base from J, with 13 bases in between. The CDR3 coding sequence is TGTGCCAGCAGACCCTTCACGGGTTCCTACGAGCAGTACGTC. Its protein is CASRPFTGSYEQYV.

The rearrangement uses TRBV24-1 and TRBJ2-3; weak D call: TRBD1 (5 bases). Trimming left V 5 bases short and J 3 bases short, with 11 bases between. The CDR3 sequence is 14 residues long. Germline V lookup: CDR1 KGHDR, CDR2 SFDVKD. Written as DNA, the CDR3 is TGTGCCACCAGTGGAACCAGGGAAACAGATACGCAGTATTTT. Amino acid sequence: CATSGTRETDTQYF.

The CDR3 DNA follows: TGTGCCAGCAGAAAGGGGACAGGGAGGGCGAACACTGAAGCTTTCTTT. It translates to CASRKGTGRANTEAFF. The V and J genes are TRBV11-3 and TRBJ1-1; 9 positions agree with TRBD1. J was trimmed by 1 base and V by 6 bases; bases with no gene match: 9. Per the germline V gene, CDR1 is SGHNT and CDR2 is YENEEA. The CDR3 consists of 16 residues. The complete variable domain, with remaining parts taken from reference TRBV11-3 and TRBJ1-1, reads EAGVVQSPRYKIIEKKQPVAFWCNPISGHNTLYWYLQNLGQGPELLIRYENEEAVDDSQLPKDRFSAERLKGVDSTLKIQPAELGDSAVYLCASRKGTGRANTEAFFGQGTRLTVV.

CDR3: CASSDMSNQPQHF. DNA for the CDR3: TGTGCCAGCAGTGATATGAGCAATCAGCCCCAGCATTTT. This rearrangement joins TRBV25-1 to TRBJ1-5; no definite D call. CDR1 MGHDK and CDR2 SYGVNS come from the germline V gene. This CDR3 contains 13 residues. Trimming stripped 3 bases from V and 1 base from J, with 4 bases between.

The chain combines TRBV5-8 with TRBJ1-2; 8 bases fit TRBD1. Germline V gene data show CDR1 as SGHTS and CDR2 as YDEGEE. V lost 3 bases, J lost 1 base, and 8 bases stayed unmatched. The CDR3 sequence is 16 residues long. The DNA for the CDR3 is TGTGCCAGCAGCTACCAGACAGGGGACGGTAACTATGGCTACACCTTC. This gives the protein CASSYQTGDGNYGYTF.

This chain connects TRBV7-9 to TRBJ2-5, with D uncertain. CDR1 is SEHNR and CDR2 is FQNEAQ in the germline V gene (reference sequence). CDR3 length: 17 residues. The V gene lost 5 bases and the J gene lost 0 bases, with 19 bases spanning the gap. CDR3 nucleotide sequence: TGTGCCAGCAGCCCCCGGTTGCAGAGGTGGGACCAAGAGACCCAGTACTTC. Translating gives CASSPRLQRWDQETQYF.

J is TRBJ2-1 and V is TRBV5-8; D uncertain. This CDR3 has 16 residues. V lost 0 bases and J lost 3, with 13 bases in between. Germline loops: CDR1 SGHTS, CDR2 YDEGEE. In nucleotides, the CDR3 is TGTGCCAGCAGCTTGGGAGTGGCGGTGGGCTACAATGAGCAGTTCTTC. This codes for CASSLGVAVGYNEQFF.

This clone was detected a few times. The V call is TRBV24-1, the J call TRBJ2-3, with D possibly being TRBD2 (5 bases). The germline V gene encodes CDR1 KGHDR and CDR2 SFDVKD. This CDR3 contains 16 residues. The ends were cut back, 1 base at V and 6 bases at J, with 16 bases in the middle. The CDR3 DNA sequence: TGTGCCACCAGTGATTTTGGGCTAGCTCGAGCGGATACGCAGTATTTT. The encoded protein is CATSDFGLARADTQYF.